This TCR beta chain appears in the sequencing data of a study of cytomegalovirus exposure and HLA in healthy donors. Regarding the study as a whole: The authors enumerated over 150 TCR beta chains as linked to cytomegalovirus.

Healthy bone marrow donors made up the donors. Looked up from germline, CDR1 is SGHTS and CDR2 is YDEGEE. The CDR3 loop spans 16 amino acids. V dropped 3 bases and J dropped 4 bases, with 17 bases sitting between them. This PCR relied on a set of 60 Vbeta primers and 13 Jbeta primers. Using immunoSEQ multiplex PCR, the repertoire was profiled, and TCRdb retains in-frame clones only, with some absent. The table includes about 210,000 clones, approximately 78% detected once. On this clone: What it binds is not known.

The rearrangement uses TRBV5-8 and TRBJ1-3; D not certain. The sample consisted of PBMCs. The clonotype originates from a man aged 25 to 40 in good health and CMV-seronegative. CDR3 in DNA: TGTGCCAGCAGCTCCCCGAGAGGGCTCCCCGGAAACACCATATATTTT. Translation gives CASSSPRGLPGNTIYF. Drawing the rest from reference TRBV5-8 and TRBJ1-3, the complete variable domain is EAGVTQSPTHLIKTRGQQATLRCSPISGHTSVYWYQQALGLGLQFLLWYDEGEERNRGNFPPRFSGRQFPNYSSELNVNALELEDSALYLCASSSPRGLPGNTIYFGEGSWLTVV.